A selection of T cell receptor beta chains follows, all from one sample in a study of blood T cell repertoires in COVID-19. Repertoires were generated with immunoSEQ multiplex PCR, while TCRdb's copy carries only in-frame clones and drops some. The data show around 250,000 clones, about 86% seen once. Input material: peripheral blood. Receptor source: a man between 35 and 55 years old with active or convalescent COVID-19. Each CDR3 is given with its conserved first and last residue. The D gene is left open where the match is weak. A clone size is listed for some rows: how often the clone was seen (once, few, many), or a class if it is expanded.

V gene: TRBV4-1; J gene: TRBJ2-3; clone size: -; CDR3 length: 17; D gene: TRBD2; CDR3 protein: CASSQDPSGGASDTQYF; CDR3 DNA: TGCGCCAGCAGCCAAGATCCTAGCGGGGGGGCATCAGATACGCAGTATTTT
V gene: TRBV5-1; J gene: TRBJ1-5; clone size: -; CDR3 length: 14; D gene: TRBD1; CDR3 protein: CASSLGQGAQPQHF; CDR3 DNA: TGCGCCAGCAGCTTGGGCCAGGGGGCCCAGCCCCAGCATTTT
V gene: TRBV5-5; J gene: TRBJ2-1; clone size: -; CDR3 length: 16; D gene: TRBD1; CDR3 protein: CASSFGRDRGANEQFF; CDR3 DNA: TGTGCCAGCAGCTTTGGTCGGGACAGGGGGGCTAATGAGCAGTTCTTC
V gene: TRBV4-1; J gene: TRBJ2-5; clone size: -; CDR3 length: 16; D gene: TRBD1; CDR3 protein: CASSGRLLGQGETQYF; CDR3 DNA: TGCGCCAGCAGCGGACGCTTATTGGGACAGGGAGAGACCCAGTACTTC
V gene: TRBV20-1; J gene: TRBJ2-1; clone size: -; CDR3 length: 14; D gene: -; CDR3 protein: CSASLAKTYNEQFF; CDR3 DNA: TGCAGTGCTAGTCTAGCTAAAACCTACAATGAGCAGTTCTTC
V gene: TRBV4-1; J gene: TRBJ2-7; clone size: -; CDR3 length: 15; D gene: -; CDR3 protein: CASSQERLTSYEQYF; CDR3 DNA: TGCGCCAGCAGCCAAGAGCGCCTAACTTCCTACGAGCAGTACTTC
V gene: TRBV7-3; J gene: TRBJ2-1; clone size: once; CDR3 length: 11; D gene: -; CDR3 protein: CASSAPGVQFF; CDR3 DNA: TGTGCCAGCAGCGCGCCGGGGGTGCAGTTCTTC
V gene: TRBV5-8; J gene: TRBJ2-7; clone size: -; CDR3 length: 15; D gene: -; CDR3 protein: CASSLVRQGGHEQYF; CDR3 DNA: TGTGCCAGCAGCTTGGTTCGCCAGGGAGGCCACGAGCAGTACTTC
V gene: TRBV6-6; J gene: TRBJ1-5; clone size: -; CDR3 length: 16; D gene: -; CDR3 protein: CASSPKQTGSNQPQHF; CDR3 DNA: TGTGCCAGCAGTCCTAAACAGACAGGCAGCAATCAGCCCCAGCATTTT
V gene: TRBV4-3; J gene: TRBJ2-7; clone size: -; CDR3 length: 15; D gene: -; CDR3 protein: CASSQAVGQAYEQYF; CDR3 DNA: TGCGCCAGCAGCCAAGCTGTCGGACAAGCCTACGAGCAGTACTTC
V gene: TRBV5-1; J gene: TRBJ1-1; clone size: -; CDR3 length: 13; D gene: TRBD1; CDR3 protein: CASSVGQDAEAFF; CDR3 DNA: TGCGCCAGCAGCGTCGGACAGGACGCTGAAGCTTTCTTT
V gene: TRBV25-1; J gene: TRBJ1-2; clone size: few; CDR3 length: 15; D gene: TRBD1; CDR3 protein: CASSEYGQGAGGYTF; CDR3 DNA: TGTGCCAGCAGTGAATATGGGCAGGGGGCAGGTGGCTACACCTTC
V gene: TRBV4-1; J gene: TRBJ2-2; clone size: once; CDR3 length: 16; D gene: TRBD2; CDR3 protein: CASSHGAGGGTGELFF; CDR3 DNA: TGCGCCAGCAGCCACGGCGCGGGGGGAGGTACCGGGGAGCTGTTTTTT